Detailed here is one T cell receptor beta chain. The antigen this receptor binds is unknown. The sample holds no much larger clone one base away, and base qualities are not on file. This entry comes from a study of blood T cell repertoires in COVID-19 (dated by TCRdb to 2018 to 2020). Study-wide context: Samples covering the acute and convalescent phases of COVID-19 were provided by collaborators in the United States, Italy and Spain. The material from the prospective study consisted of cDNA or gDNA derived from T cells, B-cell-depleted T cells, or PBMCs. Subjects who had been exposed to COVID-19, were actively infected with it, or had recovered from it provided the deeply sampled blood TCRbeta repertoires that made up the dataset. The repertoires were released in a freely available public database meant as a resource for research on the immune response to SARS-CoV-2. Samples came from the ongoing ImmuneRACE study (first 160 participants) plus 1,254 subjects from 6 global collaborators. A de-identified subject ID, COVID-19 status, age in years and sex were almost always included in the sample metadata. Where available, HLA class I and class II types were taken from metadata supplied by the sample provider and were not determined by assay-based typing. Summary of the overall study and its limitations: Clinical and demographic metadata were provided uncurated, with the amount varying by source and participant.

Participants in the prospective study were aged roughly 18 to 90 years, lived in some 24 United States geographic areas, and enrolled through a virtual design. To assign participants to cohorts, the prospective study relied on clinical history that participants themselves reported in a screening survey and a study questionnaire. Recovered participants in ImmuneRACE Cohort 3 were defined by two consecutive negative NP/OP PCR tests, clearance by a healthcare professional, or resolution of symptoms. Mobile phlebotomists in the prospective study collected whole blood, serum and a nasopharyngeal or oropharyngeal swab from every participant. Additional blood draws and questionnaires over an approximately two-month period could optionally be provided by prospective study participants. Blood samples from the prospective study were shipped frozen or at room temperature prior to DNA extraction. TCRbeta CDR3 regions were amplified from genomic DNA by means of the immunoSEQ Assay, a bias-controlled multiplex PCR. Per the authors' processing: Nucleated cell counts per sample were estimated from amplification of reference gene primers within the assay. Sequence reads were collapsed and filtered to measure the absolute abundance of every unique TCRbeta CDR3 rearrangement. For each sample, productive Simpson clonality was calculated as the square root of Simpson's diversity index across productive rearrangements. What TCRdb holds here is the immuneACCESS table cut down to in-frame rearrangements. Part of the clones is not present; checked against another copy, under half of the missing clones reflect an unresolved V gene, and the others are unexplained. V and J calls and clone size follow that table, whereas D and trimming were derived from the DNA. In this sample the table shows around 200,000 clones, 90% of which occur a single time. The ten largest make up around 1.3% of the sample.

The receptor was derived from a man aged 25-45 years who had recovered from COVID-19. The source material was PBMCs or T cells enriched from blood (not recorded which).

This receptor carries the CDR3 CASSTGQGNEQYF. The nucleotide sequence is given as TGTGCCAGCTCGACGGGACAGGGAAACGAGCAGTACTTC. The chain is assembled from TRBV18 and TRBJ2-7; 9 central bases correspond to TRBD1. CDR1 is given as KGHSH and CDR2 as LQKENI, both from the germline V gene. V trim: 6 bases; J trim: 5 bases; unmatched bases: 5. The CDR3 starts with the cysteine, ends with the phenylalanine, and has 13 residues. The DNA shown is the 39-base CDR3, in frame from base 1.